The clone carrying this T cell receptor (beta chain) was recorded once. Its target is unknown. Patients were excluded because of uncontrolled infection, other autoimmune disease, pregnancy or lactation. V shed 3 bases and J shed 9 bases, with 14 bases lying between them. The CDR3 contains 13 residues. The germline V gene encodes CDR1 KGHSH and CDR2 LQKENI. This sample is drawn from a study of T cells in Graves' hyperthyroidism and ophthalmopathy. Findings and caveats of the study: Among thyroid clonotypes expanded above 0.001, most also appeared in blood.

Amplified regions were TCR beta CDR3 sequences from RNA transcripts. The TCR CDR3 first-round RT-PCR relied on the HTBI primer set. TCRdb analysed the multiplex PCR reads with MiXCR anew, one entry per CDR3 protein. The table records about 680,000 distinct CDR3 sequences, 35% of them present only once. This clonotype was obtained from a woman in her thirties or forties with Graves' hyperthyroidism. V gene TRBV18 combines with J gene TRBJ1-2; no clear D. The sample consisted of blood. CDR3 amino acids: CASSPSVSLSYTF. The CDR3 DNA reads as TGTGCCAGCTCACCTTCTGTATCGCTCAGCTACACCTTC.